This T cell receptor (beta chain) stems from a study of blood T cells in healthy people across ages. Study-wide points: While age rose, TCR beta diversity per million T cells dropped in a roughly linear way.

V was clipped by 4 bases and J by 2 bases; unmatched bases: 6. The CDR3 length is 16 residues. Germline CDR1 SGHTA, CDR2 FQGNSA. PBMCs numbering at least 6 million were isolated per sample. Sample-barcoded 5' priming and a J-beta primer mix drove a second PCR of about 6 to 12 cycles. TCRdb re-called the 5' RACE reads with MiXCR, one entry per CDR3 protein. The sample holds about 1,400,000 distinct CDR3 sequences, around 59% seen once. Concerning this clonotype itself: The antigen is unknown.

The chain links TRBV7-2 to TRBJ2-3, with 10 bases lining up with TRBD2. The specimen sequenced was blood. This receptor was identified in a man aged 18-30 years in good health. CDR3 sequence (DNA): TGTGCCAGCAGCTCCACTAGCGGGGCGACCACAGATACGCAGTATTTT. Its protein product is CASSSTSGATTDTQYF.